This TCR beta chain is from a study of OX40 agonist ivuxolimab in advanced cancers. The overall study: It was ivuxolimab, an agonistic anti-OX40 (CD134) antibody, that patients were treated with.

Cycle 7 day 1, cycle 4 day 1, and baseline were the timepoints at which blood was sampled. Generated by immunoSEQ multiplex PCR, the TCRdb table keeps only in-frame clones and is missing some. The sample shows around 67,000 clones, roughly 85% of them seen only once. J lost 2 bases, V lost 5 bases, and 3 bases had no gene match. The germline gives CDR1 GTSNPN, CDR2 SVGIG (reference sequence). The CDR3 loop spans 13 amino acids. V usage is TRBV30 and J usage is TRBJ1-5; 7 positions agree with TRBD1. The TCR comes from an adult with an advanced solid tumor such as melanoma, head and neck, liver or kidney cancer. This material consisted of CD4+ or CD8+ T cells sorted from blood, taken in a trial of the OX40 agonist ivuxolimab. The CDR3 region is CAWAGQGNQPQHF. The CDR3 DNA follows: TGTGCCTGGGCCGGACAGGGCAATCAGCCCCAGCATTTT.